One TCR beta chain is described in this entry. Original handling: Using reference gene primer amplification, nucleated cell counts were estimated. Assay used: immunoSEQ multiplex PCR; TCRdb lists only in-frame clones, some missing. From that table come the V and J calls and clone size; the DNA was used to work out D and trimming. The sample lists 200,000 to 250,000 clones, around 85% occurring once. This sample is part of a study of blood T cell repertoires in COVID-19. Study overall: COVID-19 samples, acute and convalescent, were from the United States, Italy and Spain.

The sequence came from a woman aged 45-59 years with acute or convalescent COVID-19. The sequenced sample was peripheral blood.

The CDR3, as DNA: TGTGCCAGCAGTTACGGGGAGAGAGAGACCCAGTACTTC. Its translation: CASSYGERETQYF. This chain uses TRBV6-2 or TRBV6-3 with TRBJ2-5; a possible D gene is TRBD2 (5 bases). Germline CDR1 and CDR2: MNHEY and SVGEGT. The CDR3 consists of 13 residues. Trimming removed 2 bases from V and 4 bases from J, with 8 bases in between.